The entry below describes one TCR beta chain. Its antigen is currently unknown. Germline V gene data show CDR1 as SGHNT and CDR2 as YYREEE (reference sequence). V was pared by 7 bases and J by 3 bases, with 14 bases between. CDR3 length: 13 residues. This specimen belongs to a study of cytomegalovirus exposure and HLA in healthy donors. Study-level points and caveats: Overall, roughly 170 TCR beta chains were annotated as cytomegalovirus-associated. A later analysis found that most CMV-associated TCR beta chains appeared HLA-restricted. A classifier reportedly called cytomegalovirus status with high sensitivity and specificity.

Amplification used 60 Vbeta primers and 13 Jbeta primers. Assay: immunoSEQ multiplex PCR; the TCRdb copy retains only in-frame clones and omits some. The sample contains roughly 120,000 clones, about 68% of which appear only once. The chain links TRBV5-4 to TRBJ2-7; D gene unclear. Sample: PBMCs. This TCR derives from a woman between 45 and 65 years old in good health and CMV-seropositive. The CDR3 sequence: CASQERGNYEQYF. The CDR3 nucleotides are TGTGCCAGCCAAGAAAGAGGTAACTACGAGCAGTACTTC.